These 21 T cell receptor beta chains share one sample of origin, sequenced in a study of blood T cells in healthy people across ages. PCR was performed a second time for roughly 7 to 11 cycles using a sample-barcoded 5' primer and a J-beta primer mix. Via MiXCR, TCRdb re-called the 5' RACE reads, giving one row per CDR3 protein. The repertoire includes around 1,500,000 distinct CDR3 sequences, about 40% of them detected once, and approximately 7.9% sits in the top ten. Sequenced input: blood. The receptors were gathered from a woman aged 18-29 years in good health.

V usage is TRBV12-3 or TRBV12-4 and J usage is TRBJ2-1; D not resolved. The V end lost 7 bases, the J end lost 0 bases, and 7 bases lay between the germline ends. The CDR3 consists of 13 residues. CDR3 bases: TGTGCCAGCACCCTCAGCTCCTACAATGAGCAGTTCTTC. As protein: CASTLSSYNEQFF.

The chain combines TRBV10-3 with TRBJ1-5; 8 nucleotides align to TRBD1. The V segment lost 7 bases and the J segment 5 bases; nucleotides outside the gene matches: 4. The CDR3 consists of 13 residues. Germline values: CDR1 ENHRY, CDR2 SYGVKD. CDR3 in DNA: TGTGCCATCAAGACAGGGGAAGATCAGCCCCAGCATTTT. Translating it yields CAIKTGEDQPQHF.

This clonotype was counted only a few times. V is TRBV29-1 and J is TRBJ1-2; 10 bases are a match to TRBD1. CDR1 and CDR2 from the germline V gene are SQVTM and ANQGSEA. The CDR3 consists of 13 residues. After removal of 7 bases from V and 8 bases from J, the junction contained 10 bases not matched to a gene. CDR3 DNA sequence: TGCAGCGCATTGACAGGGGGCGCGGGAGGCTACACCTTC. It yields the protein CSALTGGAGGYTF.

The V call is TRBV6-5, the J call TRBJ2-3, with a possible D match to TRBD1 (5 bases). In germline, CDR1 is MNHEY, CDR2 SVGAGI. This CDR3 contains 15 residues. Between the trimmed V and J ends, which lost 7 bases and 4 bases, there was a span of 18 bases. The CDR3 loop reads CASTKVGLVADTQYF. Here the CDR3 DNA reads TGTGCCAGCACCAAGGTGGGGCTAGTCGCAGATACGCAGTATTTT.

CDR3 in DNA: TGTGCCAGCAGCTCGAGGACAGGGACAAGCTCCTACGAGCAGTACTTC. Its translation: CASSSRTGTSSYEQYF. This chain connects TRBV27 to TRBJ2-7; 8 bases match TRBD1. J gave up 0 bases and V 6 bases, and 10 bases lay outside the gene matches. Germline V gene sequence: CDR1 MNHEY, CDR2 SMNVEV (reference sequence). The CDR3 runs to 16 residues.

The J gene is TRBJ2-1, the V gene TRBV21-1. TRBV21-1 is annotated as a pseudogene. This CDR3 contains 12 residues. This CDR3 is CASSTRKDEQFF. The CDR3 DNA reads TGTGCCAGCAGCACCCGAAAGGATGAGCAGTTCTTC.

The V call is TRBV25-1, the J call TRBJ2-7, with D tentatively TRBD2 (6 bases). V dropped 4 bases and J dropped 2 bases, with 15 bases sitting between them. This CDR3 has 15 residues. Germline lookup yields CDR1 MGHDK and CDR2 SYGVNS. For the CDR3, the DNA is TGTGCCAGCAGTGCCCCGGGACTCCCGACCTACGAGCAGTACTTC. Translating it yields CASSAPGLPTYEQYF.

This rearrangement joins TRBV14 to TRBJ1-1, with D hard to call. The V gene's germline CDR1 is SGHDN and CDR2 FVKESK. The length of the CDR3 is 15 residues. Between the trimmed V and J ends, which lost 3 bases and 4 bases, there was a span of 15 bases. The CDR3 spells CASSHPRRGATEAFF. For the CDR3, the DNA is TGTGCCAGCAGCCACCCCAGGCGGGGAGCCACTGAAGCTTTCTTT. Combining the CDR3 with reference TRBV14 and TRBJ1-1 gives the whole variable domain EAGVTQFPSHSVIEKGQTVTLRCDPISGHDNLYWYRRVMGKEIKFLLHFVKESKQDESGMPNNRFLAERTGGTYSTLKVQPAELEDSGVYFCASSHPRRGATEAFFGQGTRLTVV.

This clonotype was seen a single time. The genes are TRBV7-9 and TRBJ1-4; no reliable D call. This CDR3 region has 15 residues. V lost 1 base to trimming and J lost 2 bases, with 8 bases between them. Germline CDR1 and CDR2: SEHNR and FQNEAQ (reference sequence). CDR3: CASSLEPATNEKLFF. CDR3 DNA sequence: TGTGCCAGCAGCTTAGAGCCGGCGACTAATGAAAAACTGTTTTTT.

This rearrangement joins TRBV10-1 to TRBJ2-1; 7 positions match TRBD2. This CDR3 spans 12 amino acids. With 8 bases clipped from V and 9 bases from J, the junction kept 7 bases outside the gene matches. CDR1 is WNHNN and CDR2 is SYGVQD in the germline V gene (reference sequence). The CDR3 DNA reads TGCGCCAGCGGGGGGAGGGTCCTTGAGCAGTTCTTC. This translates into CASGGRVLEQFF.

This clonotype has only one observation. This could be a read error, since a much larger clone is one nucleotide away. The CDR3 region has the DNA TGTTCCAGCGAAGTTAACTACGAGCAGTACTTC. Its translation is CSSEVNYEQYF. The genes are TRBV7-9 and TRBJ2-5, with D hard to call. The J call may be faulty, since TRBJ2-7 better matches the DNA end. This CDR3 is 11 amino acids long. Looked up from germline, CDR1 is SEHNR and CDR2 is FQNEAQ (reference sequence).

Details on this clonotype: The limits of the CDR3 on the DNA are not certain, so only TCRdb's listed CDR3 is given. The CDR3 here is CASSTSERSSYEQYF. This chain connects TRBV6-5 to TRBJ2-7. CDR1 is MNHEY and CDR2 is SVGAGI in the germline V gene. Ends included, the CDR3 has 15 residues.

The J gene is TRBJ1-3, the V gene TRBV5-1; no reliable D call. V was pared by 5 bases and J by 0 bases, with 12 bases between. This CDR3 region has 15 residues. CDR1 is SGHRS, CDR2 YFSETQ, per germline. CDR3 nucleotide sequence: TGCGCCAGCAGACCCGAGGGTAGCTCTGGAAACACCATATATTTT. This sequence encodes CASRPEGSSGNTIYF.

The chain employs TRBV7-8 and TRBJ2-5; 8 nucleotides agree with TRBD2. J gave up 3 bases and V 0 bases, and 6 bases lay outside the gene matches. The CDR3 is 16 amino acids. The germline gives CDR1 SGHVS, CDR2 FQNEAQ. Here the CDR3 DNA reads TGTGCCAGCAGCTTAGCCCCAGCGGGGGTAAAAGAGACCCAGTACTTC. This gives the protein CASSLAPAGVKETQYF.

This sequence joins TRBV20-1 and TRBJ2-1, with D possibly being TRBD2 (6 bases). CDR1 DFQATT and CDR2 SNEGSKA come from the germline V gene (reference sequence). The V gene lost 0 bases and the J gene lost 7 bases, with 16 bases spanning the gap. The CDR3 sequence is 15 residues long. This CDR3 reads CSARDGPGAWNEQFF. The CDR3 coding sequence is TGCAGTGCTAGAGATGGTCCGGGAGCGTGGAATGAGCAGTTCTTC.

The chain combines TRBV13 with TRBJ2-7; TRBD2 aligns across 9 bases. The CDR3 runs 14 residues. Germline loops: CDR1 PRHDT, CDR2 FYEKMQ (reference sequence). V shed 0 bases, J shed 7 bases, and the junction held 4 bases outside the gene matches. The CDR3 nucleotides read TGTGCCAGCAGCTTAGGTACGGCGGGGGGGGAGCAGTACTTC. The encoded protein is CASSLGTAGGEQYF.

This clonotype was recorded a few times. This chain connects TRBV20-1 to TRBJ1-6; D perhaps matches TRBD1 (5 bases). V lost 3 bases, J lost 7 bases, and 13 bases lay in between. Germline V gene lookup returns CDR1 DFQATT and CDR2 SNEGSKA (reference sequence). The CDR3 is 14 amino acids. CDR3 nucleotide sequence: TGCAGTGCTAGGTCAGAAGGGACGAATTCACCCCTCCACTTT. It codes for CSARSEGTNSPLHF.

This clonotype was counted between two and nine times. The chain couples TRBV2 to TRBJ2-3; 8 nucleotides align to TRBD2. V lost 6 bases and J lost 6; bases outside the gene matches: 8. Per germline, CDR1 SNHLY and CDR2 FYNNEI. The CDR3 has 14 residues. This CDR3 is CASRRAGARDTQYF. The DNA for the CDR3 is TGTGCCAGCAGACGAGCGGGGGCGAGGGATACGCAGTATTTT.

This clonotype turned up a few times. Written as DNA, the CDR3 is TGTGCCAGCAGCTCCAAGGGATCACCCCTCCACTTT. Protein product: CASSSKGSPLHF. The chain links TRBV7-3 to TRBJ1-6; no clear D gene. CDR3 length equals 12 residues. V gave up 4 bases and J gave up 10 bases, with 8 bases separating them. CDR1 is SGHTA and CDR2 is FQGTGA in the germline V gene.

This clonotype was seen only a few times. CDR3 amino acids: CSVEFGTEAFF. The CDR3 nucleotides read TGCAGCGTTGAGTTCGGTACTGAAGCTTTCTTT. This chain connects TRBV29-1 to TRBJ1-1; D uncertain. Germline V gene data show CDR1 as SQVTM and CDR2 as ANQGSEA. The CDR3 is 11 residues long. Trimming shortened V by 3 bases and J by 5 bases, and 7 bases separated the two germline ends.

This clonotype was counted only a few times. CDR3 in amino acids: CASSQGGENQPQHF. As DNA, the CDR3 is TGTGCCAGCAGTCAGGGGGGAGAGAATCAGCCCCAGCATTTT. The V call is TRBV12-3 or TRBV12-4, the J call TRBJ1-5; 7 bases agree with TRBD1. The CDR3 has 14 amino acids. The junction had 5 bases not matched to a gene; V was cut back by 5 bases and J by 4 bases.